This TCR beta chain emerged from a study of blood T cell repertoires in COVID-19. Study at large: The United States, Italy and Spain were the sources of the acute and convalescent COVID-19 samples. PBMCs, B-cell-depleted T cells, or T cells were the source of the cDNA or gDNA that made up the material.

After removal of 5 bases from V and 8 bases from J, the junction contained 6 bases not matched to a gene. The CDR3 loop spans 13 amino acids. Germline V gene sequence: CDR1 SGHVS, CDR2 FNYEAQ. Per the original data handling: Amplification of reference gene primers provided the estimated nucleated cell counts. Assay used: immunoSEQ multiplex PCR; TCRdb lists only in-frame clones, some missing. V, J and clone size are taken as reported in that table, and D and trimming were inferred from the DNA itself. The table includes over 85,000 clones, less than 95% detected once. The sample was peripheral blood. The chain carries TRBV7-6 and TRBJ1-2, with 9 bases identical to TRBD1. The TCR originated in a human donor with active COVID-19. The donor label of this sample is uncertain. Here the CDR3 reads CASSPDRGEGYTF. The CDR3 nucleotides read TGTGCCAGCAGCCCGGACAGGGGTGAGGGCTACACCTTC.